The 17 T cell receptor beta chains below were found in one sample sequenced in a study of T cells in women clearing cervical HPV infection. Measured with immunoSEQ multiplex PCR; TCRdb has only the in-frame clones, and not every one. The record lists 28,000 or so clones, of which the ten most abundant hold about 8.8%. Sequenced: blood buffy coat. The origin of the receptors is a woman between 18 and 70 years old with a cervical HPV16 infection that either progressed to CIN3+ or cleared (not recorded which).

With regard to this clone: The observed sequence ends 3 residues before the CDR3 terminus, with the missing tail filled in from the germline J gene. The chain employs TRBV18 and TRBJ2-7, with 13 bases lining up with TRBD2. The CDR3 runs 15 residues. The germline V gene encodes CDR1 KGHSH and CDR2 LQKENI. V lost 4 bases, J lost 2 bases, and 2 bases stayed unmatched. The CDR3 reads CASSRGTSGTYEQYF. CDR3 bases read: TGTGCCAGCTCACGCGGGACTAGCGGGACCTACGAG.

As concerns this clone: The sequence runs out 3 residues before the end of the CDR3; the remainder is reconstructed from the germline J gene. This chain uses TRBV12-3 or TRBV12-4 with TRBJ2-3; 10 bases map to TRBD2. This CDR3 is built from 14 residues. With V trimmed by 4 bases and J by 6 bases, 4 bases remained unmatched. The chain's CDR3 is CASSWTSGSDTQYF. The DNA read from the CDR3 is TGTGCCAGCAGTTGGACTAGCGGTTCGGATACG.

The part of the CDR3 DNA that was read is TGTGCCAGCAGCCAAGCGCAGACG. It codes for CASSQAQT. Given in full, the CDR3 is CASSQAQTQYF. The chain links TRBV11-3 to TRBJ2-3, with unresolved D. Coverage ceases 3 residues before the CDR3 finishes, and the germline J gene fills in the end. From germline, CDR1 is SGHNT and CDR2 YENEEA. This CDR3 has 11 amino acids.

A note on this clone: The read finishes 3 residues shy of the CDR3 end, and the germline J gene is used to complete it. The chain recombines TRBV18 with TRBJ2-5, with a weak D call TRBD2 (6 bases). The V gene's germline CDR1 is KGHSH and CDR2 LQKENI. The CDR3 is 16 residues long. Trimming removed 3 bases at V and 0 bases at J, with 14 bases between. CDR3 region: CASSPSLLAYQETQYF. Incomplete CDR3 DNA: TGTGCCAGCTCACCTTCTCTGCTAGCGTACCAAGAGACC.

CDR3 DNA, as far as it was read: TGTGCCAGCAGCCACAGACAGGACCCGCCCGTAAATGAAAAA. It codes for CASSHRQDPPVNEK. The complete CDR3 protein is CASSHRQDPPVNEKLFF. V usage is TRBV13 and J usage is TRBJ1-4, with a possible D match to TRBD1 (6 bases). The DNA ends 3 residues before the CDR3 does, and the rest of the CDR3 is filled in from the germline J gene. CDR3 size: 17 residues. V dropped 5 bases and J dropped 5 bases, with 21 bases sitting between them. CDR1 is PRHDT and CDR2 is FYEKMQ in the germline V gene (reference sequence).

Notes on this clone: The read comes to an end 3 residues before the CDR3 does, leaving the germline J gene to fill in the end. The chain joins TRBV7-9 to TRBJ2-4, with TRBD1 matching over 7 bases. Germline CDR1 reads SEHNR; CDR2 reads FQNEAQ (reference sequence). The CDR3 sequence is 15 residues long. The CDR3 protein is CASSPGQADRYGQYF. Partial CDR3 DNA: TGTGCCAGCAGCCCCGGACAGGCGGATCGGTATGGT. Using reference TRBV7-9 and TRBJ2-4 for the parts outside the CDR3, the full variable domain is DTGVSQNPRHKITKRGQNVTFRCDPISEHNRLYWYRQTLGQGPEFLTYFQNEAQLEKSRLLSDRFSAERPKGSFSTLEIQRTEQGDSAMYLCASSPGQADRYGQYFGAGTRLSVL.

The CDR3 loop reads CASSLGVWTSAPDEQYF. The CDR3 bases that were read are TGTGCCAGCAGCTTAGGAGTGTGGACTAGCGCACCGGACGAG. V usage is TRBV7-6 and J usage is TRBJ2-7, with 9 bases that match TRBD2. From the germline J gene comes the end of the CDR3, since the read stops 3 residues before it. J lost 5 bases, V lost 1 base, and 12 bases had no gene match. The CDR3 runs 17 residues. From germline, CDR1 is SGHVS and CDR2 FNYEAQ.

About this clone: The DNA ends 3 residues before the CDR3 does, and the rest of the CDR3 is filled in from the germline J gene. V gene TRBV19 combines with J gene TRBJ2-2; D is possibly TRBD2 (6 bases). From germline, CDR1 is LNHDA and CDR2 SQIVND (reference sequence). The CDR3 is 15 amino acids. The chain's CDR3 is CASSKTSSGANVLFF. Incomplete CDR3 DNA: TGTGCCAGTAGTAAAACTAGCTCTGGGGCCAACGTG.

Points on this clone: The CDR3 end lies 3 residues beyond the end of the read and is filled in from the germline J gene. The genes are TRBV20-1 and TRBJ2-3, with D perhaps matching TRBD1 (6 bases). Per the germline V gene, CDR1 is DFQATT and CDR2 is SNEGSKA (reference sequence). CDR3 length: 16 residues. CDR3 bases read: TGCAGTGCTAGAGCCAACAGGGCGCAGAAAGAAGAGACG. Protein sequence: CSARANRAQKEET. The CDR3 as a whole reads CSARANRAQKEETQYF.

Concerning this clone itself: The CDR3 end is not reached by the read, which stops 3 residues before it; the germline J gene fills it in. The chain joins TRBV19 to TRBJ2-3; TRBD1 matches 9 bases. CDR1 and CDR2 (germline): LNHDA, SQIVND (reference sequence). The CDR3 is made up of 16 amino acids. Here the CDR3 reads CASKGQGRGSNQPQYF. The DNA read from the CDR3 is TGTGCCAGTAAGGGACAGGGTCGGGGTAGCAATCAGCCG.

To note about this clone: The CDR3 end lies 3 residues beyond the end of the read and is filled in from the germline J gene. The same CDR3 arises from other DNA sequences in this sample as well. The gene calls are TRBV20-1 and TRBJ1-3; perhaps TRBD1 as D (6 bases). CDR1 DFQATT and CDR2 SNEGSKA come from the germline V gene (reference sequence). The CDR3 is 12 residues long. The sequenced CDR3 bases are TGCAGTGCACCCATCGACAGGTGGACC. Protein sequence: CSAPIDRWT. The whole CDR3 is CSAPIDRWTIYF.

Of note for this clone: The CDR3 is cut off 3 residues early in the read; its end comes from the germline J gene. V gene TRBV19 combines with J gene TRBJ1-2; TRBD1 aligns across 7 bases. V lost 6 bases and J lost 3; bases outside the gene matches: 7. Germline V gene sequence: CDR1 LNHDA, CDR2 SQIVND (reference sequence). The CDR3 has 14 amino acids. CDR3 residues: CASRLQGEYYGYTF. CDR3 DNA, as far as it was read: TGTGCCAGTAGGCTGCAGGGGGAGTACTATGGC.

Regarding this clone: The CDR3 end lies 3 residues beyond the end of the read and is filled in from the germline J gene. This chain connects TRBV7-3 to TRBJ2-2; D call uncertain. This CDR3 comprises 12 residues. The V end was cut by 5 bases, the J end by 5 bases, with 6 bases between. CDR1 and CDR2 (germline): SGHTA, FQGTGA. Incomplete CDR3 DNA: TGTGCCAGCAGCCAGAGTACCGGGGAG. The encoded protein is CASSQSTGE. The whole CDR3 sequence reads CASSQSTGELFF.

As concerns this clone: Sequencing ends 3 residues short of the CDR3 end; the germline J gene provides the rest. The gene calls are TRBV5-1 and TRBJ1-5, with a possible D match to TRBD1 (6 bases). The CDR3 loop spans 13 amino acids. Germline V gene data show CDR1 as SGHRS and CDR2 as YFSETQ. V lost 5 bases and J lost 9, with 15 bases in between. The CDR3 loop is CASSPGGLGPQHF. Incomplete CDR3 DNA: TGCGCCAGCAGTCCGGGGGGGCTGGGGCCC.

Concerning this clone: The CDR3 end is not reached by the read, which stops 3 residues before it; the germline J gene fills it in. The chain is built from TRBV6-2 or TRBV6-3 and TRBJ1-2, with D tentatively TRBD1 (5 bases). CDR3 length equals 15 residues. The germline CDR1 and CDR2 sequences are MNHEY and SVGEGT. The CDR3 protein is CASIKGRGLIYDYTF. The CDR3 bases that were read are TGTGCCAGCATAAAAGGCCGGGGACTTATATACGAC.

Concerning this clone: The CDR3 extends 3 residues past the end of the read, so its final part is completed from the germline J gene. V usage is TRBV6-2 or TRBV6-3 and J usage is TRBJ1-2; 10 bases line up with TRBD1. The CDR3 has 14 residues. Unmatched junction bases numbered 6, after V lost 5 bases and J lost 6 bases. CDR1 and CDR2 from the germline V gene are MNHEY and SVGEGT. The CDR3 bases that were read are TGTGCCAGCAGTCTCGGGGGGACAGGGGATGGC. This sequence encodes CASSLGGTGDG. The full CDR3 sequence reads CASSLGGTGDGYTF.

As concerns this clone: The read ends 3 residues early relative to the CDR3; the germline J gene fills the gap. The V and J genes are TRBV7-2 and TRBJ1-2, with 8 positions matching TRBD1. CDR1 SGHTA and CDR2 FQGNSA come from the germline V gene. The CDR3 covers 15 residues. The CDR3 here is CASSGTGTGAGEYTF. CDR3 DNA (partial): TGTGCCAGCAGCGGAACCGGGACAGGAGCTGGGGAG.